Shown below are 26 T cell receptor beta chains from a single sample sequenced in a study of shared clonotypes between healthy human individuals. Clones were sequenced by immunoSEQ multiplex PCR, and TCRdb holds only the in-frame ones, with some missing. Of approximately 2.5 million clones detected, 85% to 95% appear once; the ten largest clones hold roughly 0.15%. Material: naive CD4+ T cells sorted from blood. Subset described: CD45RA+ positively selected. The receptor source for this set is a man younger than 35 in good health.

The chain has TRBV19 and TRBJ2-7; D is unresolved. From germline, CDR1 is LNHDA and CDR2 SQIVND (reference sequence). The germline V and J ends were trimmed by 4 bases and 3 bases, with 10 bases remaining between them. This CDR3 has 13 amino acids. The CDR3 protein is CASSNDLYYEQYF. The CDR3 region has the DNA TGTGCCAGTAGTAACGACCTTTACTACGAGCAGTACTTC.

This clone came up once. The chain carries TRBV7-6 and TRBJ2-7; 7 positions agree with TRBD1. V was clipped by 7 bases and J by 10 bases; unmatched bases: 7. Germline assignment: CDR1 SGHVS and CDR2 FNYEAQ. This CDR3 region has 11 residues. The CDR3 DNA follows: TGTGCCAGCACGAATGGACAGGAACAGTACTTC. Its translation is CASTNGQEQYF.

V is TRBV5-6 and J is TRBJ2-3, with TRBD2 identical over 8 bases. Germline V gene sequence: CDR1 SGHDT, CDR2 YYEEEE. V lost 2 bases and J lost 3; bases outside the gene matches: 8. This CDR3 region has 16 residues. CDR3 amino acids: CASSFQSGGKTDTQYF. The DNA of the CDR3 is TGTGCCAGCAGCTTCCAGTCGGGGGGGAAGACAGATACGCAGTATTTT.

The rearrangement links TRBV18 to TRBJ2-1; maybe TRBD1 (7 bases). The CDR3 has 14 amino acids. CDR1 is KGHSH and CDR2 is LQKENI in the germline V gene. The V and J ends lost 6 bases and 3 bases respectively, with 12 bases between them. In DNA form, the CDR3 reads TGTGCCAGCTCTCAGGGGGGAGGCTACAATGAGCAGTTCTTC. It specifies CASSQGGGYNEQFF.

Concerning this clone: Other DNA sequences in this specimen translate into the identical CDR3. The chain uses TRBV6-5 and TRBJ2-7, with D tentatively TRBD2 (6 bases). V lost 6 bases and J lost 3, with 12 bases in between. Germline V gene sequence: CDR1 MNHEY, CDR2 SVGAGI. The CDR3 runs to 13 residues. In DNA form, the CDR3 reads TGTGCCAGCAGCCGCGCCGGGGGCTACGAGCAGTACTTC. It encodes CASSRAGGYEQYF.

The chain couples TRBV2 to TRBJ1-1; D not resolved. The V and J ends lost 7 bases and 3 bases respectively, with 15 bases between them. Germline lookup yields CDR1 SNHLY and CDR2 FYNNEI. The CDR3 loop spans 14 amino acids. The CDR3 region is CASNFEGGYTEAFF. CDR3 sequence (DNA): TGTGCCAGCAATTTTGAAGGTGGGTACACTGAAGCTTTCTTT.

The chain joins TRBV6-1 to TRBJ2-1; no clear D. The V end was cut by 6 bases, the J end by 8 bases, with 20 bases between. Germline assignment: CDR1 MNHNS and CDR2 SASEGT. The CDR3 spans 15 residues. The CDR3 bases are TGTGCCAGCAGCCAGCTCGCCTTACTCTTCCATGAGCAGTTCTTC. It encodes CASSQLALLFHEQFF.

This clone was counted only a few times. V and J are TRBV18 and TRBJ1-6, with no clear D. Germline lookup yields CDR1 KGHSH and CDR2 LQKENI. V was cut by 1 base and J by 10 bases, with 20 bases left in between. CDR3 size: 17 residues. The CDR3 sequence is CASSPLPAVAPLSPLHF. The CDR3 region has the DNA TGTGCCAGCTCACCACTTCCAGCGGTAGCACCCCTGTCACCCCTCCACTTT. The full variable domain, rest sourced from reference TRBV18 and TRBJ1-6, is NAGVMQNPRHLVRRRGQEARLRCSPMKGHSHVYWYRQLPEEGLKFMVYLQKENIIDESGMPKERFSAEFPKEGPSILRIQQVVRGDSAAYFCASSPLPAVAPLSPLHFGNGTRLTVT.

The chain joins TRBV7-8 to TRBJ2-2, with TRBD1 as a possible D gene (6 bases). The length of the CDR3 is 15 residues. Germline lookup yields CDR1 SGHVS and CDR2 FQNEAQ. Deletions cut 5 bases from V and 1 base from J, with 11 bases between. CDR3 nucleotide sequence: TGTGCCAGCAGCAGCCGGGACAAGAACACCGGGGAGCTGTTTTTT. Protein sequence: CASSSRDKNTGELFF. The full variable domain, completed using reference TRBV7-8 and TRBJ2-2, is GAGVSQSPRYKVAKRGQDVALRCDPISGHVSLFWYQQALGQGPEFLTYFQNEAQLDKSGLPSDRFFAERPEGSVSTLKIQRTQQEDSAVYLCASSSRDKNTGELFFGEGSRLTVL.

CDR3 DNA: TGTGCCAGCAGGCTAGGGTCCTACAATGAGCAGTTCTTC. Protein sequence: CASRLGSYNEQFF. The chain is built from TRBV6-5 and TRBJ2-1; D is uncertain. The CDR3 sequence is 13 residues long. V gave up 6 bases and J gave up 1 base, with 7 bases separating them. Germline V gene data show CDR1 as MNHEY and CDR2 as SVGAGI.

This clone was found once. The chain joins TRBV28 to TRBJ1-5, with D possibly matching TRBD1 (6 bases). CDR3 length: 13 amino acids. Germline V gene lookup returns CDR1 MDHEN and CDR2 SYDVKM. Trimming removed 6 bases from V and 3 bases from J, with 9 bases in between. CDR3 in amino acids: CASSGQTNQPQHF. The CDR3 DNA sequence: TGTGCCAGCAGCGGACAGACCAATCAGCCCCAGCATTTT.

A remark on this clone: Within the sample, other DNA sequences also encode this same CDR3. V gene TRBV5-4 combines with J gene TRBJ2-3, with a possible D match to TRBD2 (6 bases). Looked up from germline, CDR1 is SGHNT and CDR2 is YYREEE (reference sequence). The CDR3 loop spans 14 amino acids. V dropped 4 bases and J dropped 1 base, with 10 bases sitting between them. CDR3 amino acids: CASSAGGRTDTQYF. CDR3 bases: TGTGCCAGCAGCGCCGGGGGACGCACAGATACGCAGTATTTT.

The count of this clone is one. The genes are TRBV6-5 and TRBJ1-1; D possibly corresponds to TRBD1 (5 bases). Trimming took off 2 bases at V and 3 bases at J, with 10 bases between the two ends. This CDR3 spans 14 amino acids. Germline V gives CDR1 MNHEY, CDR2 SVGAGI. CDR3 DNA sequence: TGTGCCAGCAGTTACGGGGGGGTGGACACTGAAGCTTTCTTT. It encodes CASSYGGVDTEAFF.

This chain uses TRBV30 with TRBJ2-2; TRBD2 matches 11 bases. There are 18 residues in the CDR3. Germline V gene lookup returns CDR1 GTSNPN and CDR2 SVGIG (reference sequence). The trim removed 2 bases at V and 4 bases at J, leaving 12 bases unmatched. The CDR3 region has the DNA TGTGCCTGGAGTTACTATAGCGGGAGGGCCTCGATCACCGGGGAGCTGTTTTTT. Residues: CAWSYYSGRASITGELFF.

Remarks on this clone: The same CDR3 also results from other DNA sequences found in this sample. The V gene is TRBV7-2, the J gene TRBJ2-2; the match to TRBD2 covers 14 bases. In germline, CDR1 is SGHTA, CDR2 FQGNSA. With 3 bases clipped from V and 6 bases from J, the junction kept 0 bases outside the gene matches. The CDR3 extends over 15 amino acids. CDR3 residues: CASSLGLAGAGELFF. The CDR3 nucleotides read TGTGCCAGCAGCTTGGGACTAGCGGGAGCCGGGGAGCTGTTTTTT.

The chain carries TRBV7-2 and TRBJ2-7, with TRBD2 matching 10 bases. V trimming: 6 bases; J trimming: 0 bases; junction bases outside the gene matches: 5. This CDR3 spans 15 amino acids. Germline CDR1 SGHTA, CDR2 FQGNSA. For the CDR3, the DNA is TGTGCCAGCAGGGTTCTAGCGGGGGCCTCCTACGAGCAGTACTTC. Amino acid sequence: CASRVLAGASYEQYF.

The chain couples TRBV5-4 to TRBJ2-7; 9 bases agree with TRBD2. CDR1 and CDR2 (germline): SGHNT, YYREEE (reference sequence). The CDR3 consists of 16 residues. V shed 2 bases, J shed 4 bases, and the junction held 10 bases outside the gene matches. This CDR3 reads CASSFSAGGVEYEQYF. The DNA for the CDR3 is TGTGCCAGCAGCTTTTCGGCGGGAGGGGTGGAATACGAGCAGTACTTC.

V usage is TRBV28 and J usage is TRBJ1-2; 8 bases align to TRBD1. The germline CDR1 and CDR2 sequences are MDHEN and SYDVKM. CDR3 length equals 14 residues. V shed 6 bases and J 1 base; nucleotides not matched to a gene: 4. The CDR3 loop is CASRKQGVNYGYTF. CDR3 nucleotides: TGTGCCAGCAGGAAACAGGGGGTTAACTATGGCTACACCTTC.

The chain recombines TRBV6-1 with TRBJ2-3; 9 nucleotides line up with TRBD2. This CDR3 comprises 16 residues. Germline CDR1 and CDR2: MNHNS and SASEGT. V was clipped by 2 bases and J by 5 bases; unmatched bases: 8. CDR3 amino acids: CASSETAGGPIDTQYF. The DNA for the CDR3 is TGTGCCAGCAGTGAAACGGCGGGGGGGCCGATAGATACGCAGTATTTT.

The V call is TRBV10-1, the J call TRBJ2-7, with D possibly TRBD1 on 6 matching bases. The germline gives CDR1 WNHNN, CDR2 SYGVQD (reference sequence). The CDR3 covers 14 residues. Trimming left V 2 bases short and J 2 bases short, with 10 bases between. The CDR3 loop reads CASSERQAAYEQYF. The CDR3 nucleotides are TGCGCCAGCAGTGAGAGACAGGCCGCCTACGAGCAGTACTTC.

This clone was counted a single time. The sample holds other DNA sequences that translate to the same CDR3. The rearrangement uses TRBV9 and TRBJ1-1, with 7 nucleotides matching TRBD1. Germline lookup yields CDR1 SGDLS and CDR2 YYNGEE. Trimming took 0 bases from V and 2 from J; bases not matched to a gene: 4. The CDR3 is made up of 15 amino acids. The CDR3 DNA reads TGTGCCAGCAGCGTAGGGCGACAGGGCAACACTGAAGCTTTCTTT. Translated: CASSVGRQGNTEAFF.

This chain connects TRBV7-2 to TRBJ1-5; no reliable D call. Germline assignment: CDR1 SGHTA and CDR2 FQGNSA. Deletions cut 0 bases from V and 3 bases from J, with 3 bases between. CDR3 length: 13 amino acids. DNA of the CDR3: TGTGCCAGCAGCTTAGCTAACAATCAGCCCCAGCATTTT. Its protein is CASSLANNQPQHF.

The DNA for the CDR3 is TGCGCCAGCAGCGGGGGCAGCAATCAGCCCCAGCATTTT. The encoded protein is CASSGGSNQPQHF. The J gene is TRBJ1-5, the V gene TRBV10-2; TRBD1 might be the D (6 bases). The CDR3 totals 13 residues. Germline CDR1 is WSHSY and CDR2 is SAAADI. Trimming removed 6 bases from V and 1 base from J, with 7 bases in between.

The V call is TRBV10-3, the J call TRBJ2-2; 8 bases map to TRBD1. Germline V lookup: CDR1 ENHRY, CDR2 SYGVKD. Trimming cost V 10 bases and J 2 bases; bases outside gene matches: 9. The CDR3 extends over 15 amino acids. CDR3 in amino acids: CATGQGAPNTGELFF. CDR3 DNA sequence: TGTGCCACCGGCCAGGGGGCACCTAACACCGGGGAGCTGTTTTTT.

CDR3 sequence reads: CASSYPDDYTF. The CDR3, as DNA: TGTGCCAGCAGTTATCCGGATGACTACACCTTC. The chain carries TRBV6-6 and TRBJ1-2; D is unresolved. Germline V gene sequence: CDR1 MNHNY, CDR2 SVGAGI (reference sequence). CDR3 size: 11 residues. V was clipped by 3 bases and J by 10 bases, with 9 bases between them.

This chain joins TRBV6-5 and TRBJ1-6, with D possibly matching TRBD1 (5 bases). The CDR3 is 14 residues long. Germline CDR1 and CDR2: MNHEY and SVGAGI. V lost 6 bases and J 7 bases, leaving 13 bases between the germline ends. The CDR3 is CASRLQGDNSPLHF. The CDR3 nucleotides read TGTGCCAGCAGACTCCAGGGTGACAATTCACCCCTCCACTTT.